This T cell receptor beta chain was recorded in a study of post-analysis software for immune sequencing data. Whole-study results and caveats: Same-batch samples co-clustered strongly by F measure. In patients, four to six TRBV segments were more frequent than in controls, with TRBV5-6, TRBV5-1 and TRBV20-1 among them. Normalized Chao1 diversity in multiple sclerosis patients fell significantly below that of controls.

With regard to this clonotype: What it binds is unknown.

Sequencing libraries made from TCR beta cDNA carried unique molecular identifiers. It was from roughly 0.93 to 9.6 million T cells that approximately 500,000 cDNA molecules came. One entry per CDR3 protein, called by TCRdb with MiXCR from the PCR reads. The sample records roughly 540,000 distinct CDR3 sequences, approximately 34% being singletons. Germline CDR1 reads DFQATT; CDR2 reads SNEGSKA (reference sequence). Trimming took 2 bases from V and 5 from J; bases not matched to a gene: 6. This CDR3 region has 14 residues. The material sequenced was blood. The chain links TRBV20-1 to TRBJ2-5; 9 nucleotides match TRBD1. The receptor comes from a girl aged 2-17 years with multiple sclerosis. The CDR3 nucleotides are TGCAGTGCTAGAAAACAGGGGGCGGTGGAGACCCAGTACTTC. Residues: CSARKQGAVETQYF.